This TCR beta chain is drawn from a study of preoperative IRX-2 immunotherapy in early breast cancer. Repertoires were generated with immunoSEQ multiplex PCR, while TCRdb's copy carries only in-frame clones and drops some. The sample consists of roughly 93,000 clones, roughly 88% of them appearing once. Treatment indicated: preoperative locoregional IRX-2 cytokine immunotherapy. Samples came from a phase Ib trial of preoperative locoregional IRX-2 cytokine immunotherapy. The source material was tumor tissue, sampled after IRX-2 immunotherapy. This TCR derives from a human donor with breast cancer.

CDR3 in amino acids: CASSLGWTSGGSYNEQFF. CDR3 sequence (DNA): TGTGCCAGCAGCTTAGGGTGGACTAGCGGGGGGTCCTACAATGAGCAGTTCTTC. This chain joins TRBV7-7 and TRBJ2-1, with 14 bases matching TRBD2. J gave up 1 base and V 1 base, and 3 bases lay outside the gene matches. Germline CDR1 SSHAT, CDR2 FNYEAQ (reference sequence). CDR3 length equals 18 residues.